This T cell receptor beta chain came from a study of cytomegalovirus exposure and HLA in healthy donors. Study-wide results and caveats: A later analysis reported that several of the most significant clusters appeared to be linked to common viral pathogens, among them Epstein-Barr virus. The authors listed 180 or so TCR beta chains as cytomegalovirus-associated. Per published reports, the classifier diagnosed cytomegalovirus status with high specificity and sensitivity.

The V gene's germline CDR1 is SGHVS and CDR2 FNYEAQ. The V and J ends lost 3 bases and 4 bases, in that order; junction bases with no gene match: 14. The CDR3 contains 18 residues. Primers: 60 Vbeta forward and 13 Jbeta reverse. Here immunoSEQ multiplex PCR was the method, and the copy in TCRdb shows in-frame clones only, minus some. The repertoire holds about 200,000 clones, approximately 80% seen once, with around 0.1% in the top ten. As for this clone: Its antigen remains unidentified.

The sample comprised PBMCs. This chain joins TRBV7-6 and TRBJ1-4; 7 bases align to TRBD1. This TCR was sampled from a boy between 2 and 15 years old in good health and CMV-seronegative. The CDR3 DNA reads as TGTGCCAGCAGCTTGCGCGAATGGACCCAGGGGGATAATGAAAAACTGTTTTTT. It is translated as CASSLREWTQGDNEKLFF.